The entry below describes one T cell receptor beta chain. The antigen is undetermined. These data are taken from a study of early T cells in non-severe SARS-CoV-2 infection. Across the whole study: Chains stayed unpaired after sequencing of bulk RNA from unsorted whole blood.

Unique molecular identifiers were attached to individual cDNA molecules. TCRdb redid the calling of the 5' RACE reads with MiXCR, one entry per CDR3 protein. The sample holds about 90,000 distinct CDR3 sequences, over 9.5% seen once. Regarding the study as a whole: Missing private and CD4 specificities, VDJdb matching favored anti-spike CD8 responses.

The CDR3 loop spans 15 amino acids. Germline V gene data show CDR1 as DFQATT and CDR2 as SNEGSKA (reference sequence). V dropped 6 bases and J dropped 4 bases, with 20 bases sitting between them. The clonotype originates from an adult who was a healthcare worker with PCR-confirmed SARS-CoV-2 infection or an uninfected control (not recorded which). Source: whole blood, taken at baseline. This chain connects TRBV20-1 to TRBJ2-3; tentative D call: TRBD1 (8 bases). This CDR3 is CSATFQGAGADTQYF. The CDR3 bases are TGCAGTGCAACCTTCCAGGGGGCGGGGGCAGATACGCAGTATTTT.